The clone carrying this TCR beta chain was observed once. This sample's treatment: 15 Gy SBRT to primary tumor, nephrectomy 4 weeks later. This sample was included in a study of radiation and T cells in renal cell carcinoma. TCRdb keeps only in-frame clones here, not all; method: immunoSEQ multiplex PCR. The sample holds 18,000 or so clones; roughly 54% are singletons and the top ten take approximately 12%. This TCR was recovered from a man between 50 and 59 years old with renal cell carcinoma. This specimen consisted of tumor tissue, obtained from a patient whose treatment included radiotherapy and nephrectomy.

The CDR3: CASSPLSGANVLTF. The CDR3 DNA reads as TGCGCCAGCAGCCCCCTCTCTGGGGCCAACGTCCTGACTTTC. The chain links TRBV4-1 to TRBJ2-6; no definite D call. From germline, CDR1 is MGHRA and CDR2 YSYEKL. There are 14 residues in the CDR3. Trimming took 4 bases from V and 0 from J, leaving 4 bases between them.